The TCR beta chain described here comes from a study of vaccination effects on CD4 cells after COVID-19. Whole-study findings and limits: Late post-vaccination, clones induced by infection and those induced by vaccine underwent marked clonal contraction. The study, lacking early post-infection timepoints, had few convalescent patients.

Data came from immunoSEQ multiplex PCR; TCRdb stores just in-frame clones and leaves some out. The sample yields 8,500 to 13,000 clones, about two thirds seen once. From germline, CDR1 is LGHNA and CDR2 YNFKEQ. CDR3 size: 14 residues. In its sample, this clone was seen a few times. The antigen is not known. Germline and junction disagree at one end, which may indicate a read error. Different DNA sequences within this sample yield the same CDR3. Expansion with viral peptide pools was applied to antigen-specific CD4+ T cells by the ViraFEST assay prior to sequencing. Upon completion of roughly ten days in culture, CD4+ T cells were isolated. Absence of prior SARS-CoV-2 infection characterized the vaccine recipients, who showed negative nucleocapsid antibodies. Fewer than 2.5 million PBMC were seeded per well and grown in the presence of around 10 IU/ml IL-2 and approximately 11 ug/ml peptides.

This specimen was CD4+ T cells from PBMCs cultured with HCoV-229E spike peptides, taken before COVID-19 vaccination. The sequence came from a human donor who received a COVID-19 vaccine. The chain couples TRBV4-2 to TRBJ1-3; TRBD1 might be the D (5 bases). CDR3 sequence (DNA): TGTGCCAGCAGCACACAGGTATCTGGAAACACTATATATTTT. Translated, it gives CASSTQVSGNTIYF.